This T cell receptor (beta chain) emerged from a study of shared clonotypes between healthy human individuals. Trimming took 1 base from V and 0 from J, leaving 4 bases between them. This CDR3 is built from 14 residues. Germline CDR1 and CDR2: SGHTA and FQGNSA. Subsets obtained from CD4+ cells comprised CD45RA+ naive and CD45RA-negative memory cells. The authors split each subset's genomic DNA evenly across several immunoSEQ plates. Clones were sequenced by immunoSEQ multiplex PCR, and TCRdb holds only the in-frame ones, with some missing. Here the sample spans about 2.4 million clones, roughly 92% being singletons. Comment on this clone: The antigen is unknown.

Overall study results and limits: Apart from blood, nothing was sampled; tissue repertoires likely differ. A handful of donors held about 4.5% of naive CD4 clonotypes in common.

The rearrangement uses TRBV7-2 and TRBJ1-5, with D hard to call. Sequenced sample: naive CD4+ T cells sorted from blood. Subset in this sample: CD45RA+ positively selected. This clonotype was obtained from a man aged 18-30 years in good health. The CDR3 DNA is TGTGCCAGCAGCTTAGGGGATAGCAATCAGCCCCAGCATTTT. This translates into CASSLGDSNQPQHF. Complete variable domain (other parts from reference TRBV7-2 and TRBJ1-5): GAGVSQSPSNKVTEKGKDVELRCDPISGHTALYWYRQSLGQGLEFLIYFQGNSAPDKSGLPSDRFSAERTGGSVSTLTIQRTQQEDSAVYLCASSLGDSNQPQHFGDGTRLSIL.